The entry below gives a single TCR beta chain sequence along with its context. Antigen specificity is unknown. These data originate in a study of regulatory dendritic cells for organ transplantation. Whole-study results and caveats: Memory T cells were less diverse than naive, with memory CD8+ most oligoclonal.

Sequencing used immunoSEQ multiplex PCR; TCRdb keeps in-frame clones, though not all of them. Of around 19,000 clones listed, 65% to 80% are singletons. V dropped 5 bases and J dropped 1 base, with 8 bases sitting between them. Germline lookup yields CDR1 SGHNT and CDR2 YENEEA. This CDR3 has 13 residues. Sorted T cells were CFSE-labeled and cultured 4 to 5 days with allogeneic regulatory or mature dendritic cells at 1:10. FACS sorted CD4+ or CD8+ T cells into CD45RA+ naive and CD45RO+ memory. Sample: memory CD4+ T cells from blood cultured with regulatory dendritic cells. Subset indicated: CD45RO+ memory T cells. The origin of this receptor is a human donor in good health. The V gene is TRBV11-3, the J gene TRBJ1-1; no firm D call. CDR3 in amino acids: CASSADANTEAFF. CDR3 coding DNA: TGTGCCAGCAGCGCCGATGCGAACACTGAAGCTTTCTTT.